Following are 10 T cell receptor beta chains from one sample sequenced in a study of cytomegalovirus exposure and HLA in healthy donors. It was with 60 Vbeta and 13 Jbeta primers that the PCR ran. Only in-frame clones appear in the TCRdb table, and some are missing; sequencing was by immunoSEQ multiplex PCR. Listed are about 170,000 clones; 0.7% to 0.8% falls within the top ten. The sample comprised PBMCs. The receptors originated from a woman younger than 30 in good health and CMV-seropositive.

The rearrangement joins TRBV6-1 to TRBJ2-1; 9 nucleotides line up with TRBD2. The CDR3 sequence is 17 residues long. CDR1 MNHNS and CDR2 SASEGT come from the germline V gene. J gave up 3 bases and V 0 bases, and 6 bases lay outside the gene matches. This chain's CDR3 is CASSEAAGGIGYNEQFF. CDR3 sequence (DNA): TGTGCCAGCAGTGAAGCGGCGGGAGGGATTGGCTACAATGAGCAGTTCTTC.

The chain employs TRBV19 and TRBJ1-5; D may be TRBD1 (5 bases). The V end was cut by 4 bases, the J end by 0 bases, with 10 bases between. The germline V gene has CDR1 LNHDA and CDR2 SQIVND (reference sequence). This CDR3 has 15 residues. The CDR3 DNA reads as TGTGCCAGTAGTAACCGACAGTATAGCAATCAGCCCCAGCATTTT. This sequence encodes CASSNRQYSNQPQHF.

The rearrangement joins TRBV5-4 to TRBJ2-5; D remains unclear. V was clipped by 0 bases and J by 2 bases, with 5 bases between them. The CDR3 is made up of 13 amino acids. Germline CDR1 is SGHNT and CDR2 is YYREEE (reference sequence). The DNA of the CDR3 is TGTGCCAGCAGCTTGGTCGGTCAAGAGACCCAGTACTTC. This sequence encodes CASSLVGQETQYF.

The rearrangement uses TRBV18 and TRBJ1-1; no definite D call. Germline V gives CDR1 KGHSH, CDR2 LQKENI. Trimming took 1 base from V and 0 from J, leaving 9 bases between them. The CDR3 contains 15 residues. The CDR3 DNA reads as TGTGCCAGCTCACCACGAGTATCTATGAACACTGAAGCTTTCTTT. Protein sequence: CASSPRVSMNTEAFF.

The CDR3 coding sequence is TGTGCCACCAGCAGAGCGGACAGTCACACTGAAGCTTTCTTT. Translating it yields CATSRADSHTEAFF. The V gene is TRBV15, the J gene TRBJ1-1; tentatively, D is TRBD1 (6 bases). The V gene lost 1 base and the J gene lost 3 bases, with 9 bases spanning the gap. Per germline, CDR1 LNHNV and CDR2 YYDKDF (reference sequence). The CDR3 loop spans 14 amino acids.

This chain links TRBV30 with TRBJ1-5; D may be TRBD1 (5 bases). Germline CDR1 GTSNPN, CDR2 SVGIG (reference sequence). V lost 3 bases to trimming and J lost 0 bases, with 12 bases between them. This CDR3 is built from 15 residues. The CDR3 bases are TGTGCCTGGAGGTCGGGGGTGAATAGCAATCAGCCCCAGCATTTT. It specifies CAWRSGVNSNQPQHF.

V gene TRBV18 combines with J gene TRBJ1-1; D ambiguous. The length of the CDR3 is 14 residues. Trimming removed 5 bases at V and 5 bases at J, with 15 bases between. Germline CDR1 reads KGHSH; CDR2 reads LQKENI. CDR3 in amino acids: CASSERIVGTEAFF. DNA of the CDR3: TGTGCCAGCTCAGAGCGGATTGTAGGAACTGAAGCTTTCTTT.

The chain has TRBV4-1 and TRBJ2-5, with 11 bases matching TRBD2. In germline, CDR1 is MGHRA, CDR2 YSYEKL. The V segment lost 0 bases and the J segment 5 bases; nucleotides outside the gene matches: 8. The CDR3 runs 17 residues. CDR3 nucleotides: TGCGCCAGCAGCCAAGATGGGCTAGCGGGGGGATCGGAGACCCAGTACTTC. Translated, it gives CASSQDGLAGGSETQYF.

This chain uses TRBV6-1 with TRBJ1-1, with D unclear. Germline V gives CDR1 MNHNS, CDR2 SASEGT. The V end was cut by 7 bases, the J end by 0 bases, with 9 bases between. CDR3 length: 13 amino acids. CDR3 loop: CASNPGLNTEAFF. For the CDR3, the DNA is TGTGCCAGCAACCCAGGTTTGAACACTGAAGCTTTCTTT.

For the CDR3, the DNA is TGTGCCAGCAGCTTGCGTGATACGCAGTATTTT. It yields the protein CASSLRDTQYF. This chain joins TRBV7-2 and TRBJ2-3; D is uncertain. Looked up from germline, CDR1 is SGHTA and CDR2 is FQGNSA. Trimming pared 3 bases from V and 6 bases from J, leaving 4 bases between. CDR3 length: 11 amino acids.